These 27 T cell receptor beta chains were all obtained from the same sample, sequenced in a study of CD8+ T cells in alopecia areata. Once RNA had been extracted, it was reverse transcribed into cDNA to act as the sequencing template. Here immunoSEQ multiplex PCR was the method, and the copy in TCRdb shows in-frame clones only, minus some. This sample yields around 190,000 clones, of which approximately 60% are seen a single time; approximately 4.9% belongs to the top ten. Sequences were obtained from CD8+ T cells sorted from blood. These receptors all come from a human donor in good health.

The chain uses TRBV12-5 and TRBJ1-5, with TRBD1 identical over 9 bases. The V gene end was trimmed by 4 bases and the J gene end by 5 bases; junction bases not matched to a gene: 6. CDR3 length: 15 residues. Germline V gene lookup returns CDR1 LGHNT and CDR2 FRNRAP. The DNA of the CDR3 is TGTGCTAGTGGTTCCGGGACAGGGATCGATCAGCCCCAGCATTTT. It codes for CASGSGTGIDQPQHF.

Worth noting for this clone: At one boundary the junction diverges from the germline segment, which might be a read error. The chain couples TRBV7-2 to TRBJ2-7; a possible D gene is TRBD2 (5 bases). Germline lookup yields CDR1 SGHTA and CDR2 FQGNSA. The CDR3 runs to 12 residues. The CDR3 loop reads CASSWVGGEQYF. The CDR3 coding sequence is TGCGCCAGCAGCTGGGTTGGAGGCGAGCAGTACTTC.

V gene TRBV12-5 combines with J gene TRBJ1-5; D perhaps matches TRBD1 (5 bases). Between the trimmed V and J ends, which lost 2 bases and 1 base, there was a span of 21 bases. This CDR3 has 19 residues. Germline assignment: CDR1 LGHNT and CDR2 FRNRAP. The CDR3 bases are TGTGCTAGTGGTTTGCTAACCCCTCCCACGGGGGTGAGCAATCAGCCCCAGCATTTT. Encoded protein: CASGLLTPPTGVSNQPQHF.

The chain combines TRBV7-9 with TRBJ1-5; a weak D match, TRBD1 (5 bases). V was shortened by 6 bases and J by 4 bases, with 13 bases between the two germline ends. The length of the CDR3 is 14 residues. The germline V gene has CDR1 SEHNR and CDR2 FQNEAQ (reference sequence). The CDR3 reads CASSVGGSNQPQHF. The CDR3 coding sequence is TGTGCCAGCAGTGTCGGGGGGTCGAATCAGCCCCAGCATTTT.

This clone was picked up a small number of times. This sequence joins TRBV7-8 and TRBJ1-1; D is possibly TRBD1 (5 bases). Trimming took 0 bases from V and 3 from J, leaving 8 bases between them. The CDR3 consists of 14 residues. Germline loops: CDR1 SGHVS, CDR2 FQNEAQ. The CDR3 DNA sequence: TGTGCCAGCAGCTTAGCCAGGGTTGACACTGAAGCTTTCTTT. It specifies CASSLARVDTEAFF.

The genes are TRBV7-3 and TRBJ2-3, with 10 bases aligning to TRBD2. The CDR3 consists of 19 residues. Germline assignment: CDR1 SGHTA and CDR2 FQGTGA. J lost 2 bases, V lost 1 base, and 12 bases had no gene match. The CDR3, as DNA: TGTGCCAGCAGCTTAATGGCCCCGCGGACTAGCGGCCTCACAGATACGCAGTATTTT. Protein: CASSLMAPRTSGLTDTQYF. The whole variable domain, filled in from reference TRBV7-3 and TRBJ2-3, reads GAGVSQTPSNKVTEKGKYVELRCDPISGHTALYWYRQSLGQGPEFLIYFQGTGAADDSGLPNDRFFAVRPEGSVSTLKIQRTERGDSAVYLCASSLMAPRTSGLTDTQYFGPGTRLTVL.

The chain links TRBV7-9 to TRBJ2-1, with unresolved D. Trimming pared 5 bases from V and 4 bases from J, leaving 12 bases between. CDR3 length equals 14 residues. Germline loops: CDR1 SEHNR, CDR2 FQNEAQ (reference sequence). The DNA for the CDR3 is TGTGCCAGCAGCCCAAGGACGGATTACAATGAGCAGTTCTTC. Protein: CASSPRTDYNEQFF.

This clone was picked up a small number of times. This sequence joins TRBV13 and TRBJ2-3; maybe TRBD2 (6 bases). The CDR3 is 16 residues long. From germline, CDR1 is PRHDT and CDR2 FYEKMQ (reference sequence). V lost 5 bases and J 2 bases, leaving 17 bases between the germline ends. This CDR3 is CASSPASGDVTDTQYF. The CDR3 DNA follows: TGTGCCAGCAGCCCGGCTTCGGGGGATGTCACAGATACGCAGTATTTT.

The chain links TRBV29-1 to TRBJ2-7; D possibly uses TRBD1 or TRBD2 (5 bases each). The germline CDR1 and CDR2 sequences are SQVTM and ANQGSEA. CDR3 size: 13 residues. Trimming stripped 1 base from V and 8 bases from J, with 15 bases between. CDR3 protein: CSVEGRDPHQQYF. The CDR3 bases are TGCAGCGTTGAAGGCAGGGACCCCCATCAGCAGTACTTC.

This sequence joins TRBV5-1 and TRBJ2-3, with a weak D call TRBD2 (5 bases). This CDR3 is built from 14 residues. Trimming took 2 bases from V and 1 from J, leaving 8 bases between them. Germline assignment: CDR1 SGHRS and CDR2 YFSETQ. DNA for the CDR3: TGCGCCAGCAGCTTATGGGGAGGCACAGATACGCAGTATTTT. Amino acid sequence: CASSLWGGTDTQYF. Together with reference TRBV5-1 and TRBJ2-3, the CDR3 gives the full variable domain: KAGVTQTPRYLIKTRGQQVTLSCSPISGHRSVSWYQQTPGQGLQFLFEYFSETQRNKGNFPGRFSGRQFSNSRSEMNVSTLELGDSALYLCASSLWGGTDTQYFGPGTRLTVL.

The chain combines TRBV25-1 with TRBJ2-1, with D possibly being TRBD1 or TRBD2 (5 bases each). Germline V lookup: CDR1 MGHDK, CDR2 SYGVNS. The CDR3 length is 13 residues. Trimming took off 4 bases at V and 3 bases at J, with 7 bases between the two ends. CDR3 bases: TGTGCCAGCAGTGTTGGGGGCTACAATGAGCAGTTCTTC. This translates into CASSVGGYNEQFF.

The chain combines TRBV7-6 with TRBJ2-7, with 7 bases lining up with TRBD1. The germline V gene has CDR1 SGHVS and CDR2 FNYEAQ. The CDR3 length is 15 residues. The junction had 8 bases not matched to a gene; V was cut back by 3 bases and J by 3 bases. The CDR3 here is CASSFSHGDSYEQYF. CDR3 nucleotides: TGTGCCAGCAGCTTTAGTCACGGGGACAGCTACGAGCAGTACTTC.

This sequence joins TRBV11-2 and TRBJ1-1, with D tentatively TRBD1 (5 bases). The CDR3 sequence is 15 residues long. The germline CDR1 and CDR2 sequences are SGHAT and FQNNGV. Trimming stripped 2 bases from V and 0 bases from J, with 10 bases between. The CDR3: CASSLSRGMNTEAFF. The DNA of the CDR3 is TGTGCCAGCAGCTTAAGTAGGGGCATGAACACTGAAGCTTTCTTT. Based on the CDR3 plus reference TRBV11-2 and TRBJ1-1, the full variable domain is EAGVAQSPRYKIIEKRQSVAFWCNPISGHATLYWYQQILGQGPKLLIQFQNNGVVDDSQLPKDRFSAERLKGVDSTLKIQPAKLEDSAVYLCASSLSRGMNTEAFFGQGTRLTVV.

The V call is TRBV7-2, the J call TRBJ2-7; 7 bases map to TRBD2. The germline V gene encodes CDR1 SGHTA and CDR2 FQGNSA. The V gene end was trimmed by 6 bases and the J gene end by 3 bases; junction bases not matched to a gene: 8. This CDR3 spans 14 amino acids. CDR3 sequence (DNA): TGTGCCAGCAGTCCATCCAGCGGGGTCTACGAGCAGTACTTC. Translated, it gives CASSPSSGVYEQYF.

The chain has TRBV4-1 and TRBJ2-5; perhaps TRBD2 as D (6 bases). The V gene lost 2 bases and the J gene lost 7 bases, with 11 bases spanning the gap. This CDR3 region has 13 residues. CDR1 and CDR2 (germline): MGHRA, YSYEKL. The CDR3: CASSQRGLGTQYF. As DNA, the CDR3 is TGCGCCAGCAGCCAAAGGGGACTGGGGACCCAGTACTTC.

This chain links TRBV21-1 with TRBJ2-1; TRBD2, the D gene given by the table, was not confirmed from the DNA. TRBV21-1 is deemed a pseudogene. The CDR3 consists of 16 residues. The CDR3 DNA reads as TGTGCCAGCACCCTTTCCGGGACTAGAAACTACAATGAGCAGTTCTTC. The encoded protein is CASTLSGTRNYNEQFF.

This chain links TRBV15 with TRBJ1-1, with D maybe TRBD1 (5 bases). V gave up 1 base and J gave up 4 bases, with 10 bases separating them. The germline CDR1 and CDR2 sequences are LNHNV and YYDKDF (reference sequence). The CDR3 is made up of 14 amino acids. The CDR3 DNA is TGTGCCACCAGCAGAGTGGCAGGGCCCACTGAAGCTTTCTTT. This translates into CATSRVAGPTEAFF.

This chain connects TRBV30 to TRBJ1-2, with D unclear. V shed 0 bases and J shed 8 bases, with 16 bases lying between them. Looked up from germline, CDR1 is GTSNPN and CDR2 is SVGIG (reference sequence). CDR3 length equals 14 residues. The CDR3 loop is CAWSVLLREWGYTF. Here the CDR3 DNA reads TGTGCCTGGAGTGTACTTCTCAGAGAATGGGGCTACACCTTC.

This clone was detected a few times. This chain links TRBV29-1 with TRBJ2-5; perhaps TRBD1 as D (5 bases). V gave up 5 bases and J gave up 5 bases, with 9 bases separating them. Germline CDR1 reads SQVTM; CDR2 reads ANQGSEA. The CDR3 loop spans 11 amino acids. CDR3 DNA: TGCAGCGTTCAGGGTATGGAGACCCAGTACTTC. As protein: CSVQGMETQYF.

CDR3 amino acids: CATGDRGSSGANVLTF. DNA of the CDR3: TGTGCCACCGGGGACAGGGGAAGCTCTGGGGCCAACGTCCTGACTTTC. The rearrangement uses TRBV15 and TRBJ2-6; 10 nucleotides agree with TRBD1. After removal of 8 bases from V and 0 bases from J, the junction contained 4 bases not matched to a gene. The CDR3 runs 16 residues. Germline V CDR1 and CDR2: LNHNV, YYDKDF (reference sequence).

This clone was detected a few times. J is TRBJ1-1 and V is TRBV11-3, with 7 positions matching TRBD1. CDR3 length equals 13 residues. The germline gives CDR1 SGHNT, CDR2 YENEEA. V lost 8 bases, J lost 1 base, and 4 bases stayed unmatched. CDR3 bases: TGTGCCAGCGGGGACAGTCCGAACACTGAAGCTTTCTTT. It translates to CASGDSPNTEAFF.

In DNA, the CDR3 is TGTGCCAGCGCCGGGACCACGAATCAGCCCCAGCATTTT. It is translated as CASAGTTNQPQHF. The J gene is TRBJ1-5, the V gene TRBV27, with a possible D match to TRBD1 (5 bases). V lost 8 bases and J lost 4, with 12 bases in between. Germline-derived CDR1 and CDR2 are MNHEY and SMNVEV (reference sequence). This CDR3 has 13 amino acids.

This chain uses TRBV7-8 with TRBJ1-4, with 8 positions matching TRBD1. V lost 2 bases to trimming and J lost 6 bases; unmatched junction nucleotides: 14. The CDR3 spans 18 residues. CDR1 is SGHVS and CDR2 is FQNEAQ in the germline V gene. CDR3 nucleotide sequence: TGTGCCAGCAGCTTAAGGACAGGGATTCAACCAGGAGATGAAAAACTGTTTTTT. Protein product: CASSLRTGIQPGDEKLFF.

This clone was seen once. The CDR3 loop is CASSEGTAAYEQYF. The CDR3 DNA follows: TGTGCCAGCAGTGAGGGGACAGCTGCCTACGAGCAGTACTTC. The chain employs TRBV25-1 and TRBJ2-7; 7 bases agree with TRBD1. Germline lookup yields CDR1 MGHDK and CDR2 SYGVNS. Losses at the gene ends were 3 bases for V and 2 bases for J; bases not matched to a gene: 4. The CDR3 is made up of 14 amino acids.

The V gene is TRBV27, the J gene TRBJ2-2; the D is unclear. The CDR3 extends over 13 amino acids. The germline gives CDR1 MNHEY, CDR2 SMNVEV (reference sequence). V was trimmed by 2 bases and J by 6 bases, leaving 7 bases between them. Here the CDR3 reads CASSLLVPGELFF. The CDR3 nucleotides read TGTGCCAGCAGTTTACTAGTTCCCGGGGAGCTGTTTTTT.

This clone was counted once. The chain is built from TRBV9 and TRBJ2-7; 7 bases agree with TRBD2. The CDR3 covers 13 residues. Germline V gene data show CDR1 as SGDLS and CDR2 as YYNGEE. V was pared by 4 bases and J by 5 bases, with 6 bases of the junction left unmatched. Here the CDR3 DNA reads TGTGCCAGCAGCCCGGGGGGAGGGGACGAGCAGTACTTC. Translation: CASSPGGGDEQYF.

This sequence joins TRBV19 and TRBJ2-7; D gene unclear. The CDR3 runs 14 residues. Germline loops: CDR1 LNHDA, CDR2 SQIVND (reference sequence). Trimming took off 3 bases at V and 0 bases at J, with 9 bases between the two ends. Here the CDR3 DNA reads TGTGCCAGTAGTATCCAATCAAGCTCCTACGAGCAGTACTTC. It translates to CASSIQSSSYEQYF.